This T cell receptor beta chain was sequenced during a study of naive and memory T cell subsets. Alpha and beta libraries were amplified separately from the second PCR onward. Cells stained for CD3, CD4, CD8, CD45RA and CD27 were sorted into four subsets. General study results and limits: Over 90% of naive TCR sequences appeared only once, unlike memory subsets.

Two oligonucleotides, mixed equimolar, formed the beta constant-region primer covering TRBC1 and TRBC2. The ligated cDNA underwent four PCR rounds using SP2 and nested alpha and beta constant-region primers. TCRdb reprocessed the UMI-ligation and nested PCR reads via MiXCR and lists one record per CDR3 protein. This sample has over 20,000 distinct CDR3 sequences, with roughly 9.6% found just once. V lost 1 base to trimming and J lost 1 base, with 16 bases between them. CDR3 size: 17 residues. Germline V gene lookup returns CDR1 MGHRA and CDR2 YSYEKL. As to this clonotype: Its specificity is unknown.

The rearrangement links TRBV4-1 to TRBJ2-5, with D possibly being TRBD1 (6 bases). What was sequenced was central memory CD8+ T cells from blood. The source is a human donor in good health. CDR3 sequence (DNA): TGCGCCAGCAGCCAAGGATTTCGGGACATAGCCCAAGAGACCCAGTACTTC. Translated: CASSQGFRDIAQETQYF.